The 4 T cell receptor beta chains in this list originate from one sample, sequenced in a study of cytomegalovirus exposure and HLA in healthy donors. The PCR employed 60 Vbeta primers together with 13 Jbeta primers. Assay: immunoSEQ multiplex PCR; the TCRdb copy retains only in-frame clones and omits some. The sample data list around 150,000 clones. Source material: PBMCs. These receptors came from an older woman in good health and CMV-seronegative.

This chain connects TRBV20-1 to TRBJ1-1, with D perhaps TRBD1 (6 bases). Trimming left V 1 base short and J 6 bases short, with 6 bases between. The CDR3 loop spans 11 amino acids. CDR1 and CDR2 from the germline V gene are DFQATT and SNEGSKA (reference sequence). CDR3 amino acids: CSARGTAEAFF. DNA for the CDR3: TGCAGTGCTAGAGGGACAGCTGAAGCTTTCTTT.

J is TRBJ2-3 and V is TRBV5-1; TRBD2 aligns across 10 bases. This CDR3 spans 16 amino acids. V trimming: 0 bases; J trimming: 5 bases; junction bases outside the gene matches: 6. Germline loops: CDR1 SGHRS, CDR2 YFSETQ. The CDR3 loop reads CASSLVLAGWGDTQYF. The CDR3 DNA follows: TGCGCCAGCAGCTTGGTACTAGCGGGATGGGGAGATACGCAGTATTTT. The whole variable domain, remainder taken from reference TRBV5-1 and TRBJ2-3, is KAGVTQTPRYLIKTRGQQVTLSCSPISGHRSVSWYQQTPGQGLQFLFEYFSETQRNKGNFPGRFSGRQFSNSRSEMNVSTLELGDSALYLCASSLVLAGWGDTQYFGPGTRLTVL.

This chain links TRBV20-1 with TRBJ1-2; D not resolved. The CDR3 has 11 residues. Germline CDR1 reads DFQATT; CDR2 reads SNEGSKA (reference sequence). V shed 1 base and J shed 4 bases, with 4 bases lying between them. Written as DNA, the CDR3 is TGCAGTGCTAGAGGCAGCTATGGCTACACCTTC. The encoded protein is CSARGSYGYTF.

The rearrangement uses TRBV11-2 and TRBJ2-1, with D possibly being TRBD2 (6 bases). Per the germline V gene, CDR1 is SGHAT and CDR2 is FQNNGV. The CDR3 runs to 14 residues. Trimming left V 5 bases short and J 7 bases short, with 15 bases between. CDR3: CASSPPRGSNEQFF. CDR3 DNA: TGTGCCAGCAGCCCCCCCCGGGGGTCGAATGAGCAGTTCTTC.